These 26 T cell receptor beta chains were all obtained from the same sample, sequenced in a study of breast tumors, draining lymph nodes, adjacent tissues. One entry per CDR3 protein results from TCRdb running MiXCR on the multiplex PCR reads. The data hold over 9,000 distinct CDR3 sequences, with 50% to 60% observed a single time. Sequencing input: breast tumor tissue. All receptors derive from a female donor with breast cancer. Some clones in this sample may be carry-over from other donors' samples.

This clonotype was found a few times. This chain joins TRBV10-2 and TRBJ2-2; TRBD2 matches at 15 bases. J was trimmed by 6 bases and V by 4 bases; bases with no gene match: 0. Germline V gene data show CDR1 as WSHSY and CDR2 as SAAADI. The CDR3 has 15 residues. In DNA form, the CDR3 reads TGCGCCAGCAGTGGGACTAGCGGGAGGGCCGGGGAGCTGTTTTTT. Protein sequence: CASSGTSGRAGELFF.

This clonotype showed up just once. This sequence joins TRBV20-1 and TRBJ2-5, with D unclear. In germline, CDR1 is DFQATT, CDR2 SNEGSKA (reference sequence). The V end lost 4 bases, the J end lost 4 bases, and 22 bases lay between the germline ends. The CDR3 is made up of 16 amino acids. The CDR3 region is CSAISSDEALAETQYF. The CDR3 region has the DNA TGCAGTGCTATCAGCTCGGATGAAGCGTTGGCAGAGACCCAGTACTTC.

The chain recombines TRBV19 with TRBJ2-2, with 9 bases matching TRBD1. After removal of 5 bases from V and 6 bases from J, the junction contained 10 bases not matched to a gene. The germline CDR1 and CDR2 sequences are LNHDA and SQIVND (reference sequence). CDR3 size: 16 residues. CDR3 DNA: TGTGCCAGTAGTTCTGGGGGACAGGGTATGGCCGGGGAGCTGTTTTTT. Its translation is CASSSGGQGMAGELFF. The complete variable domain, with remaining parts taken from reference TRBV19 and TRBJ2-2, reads DGGITQSPKYLFRKEGQNVTLSCEQNLNHDAMYWYRQDPGQGLRLIYYSQIVNDFQKGDIAEGYSVSREKKESFPLTVTSAQKNPTAFYLCASSSGGQGMAGELFFGEGSRLTVL.

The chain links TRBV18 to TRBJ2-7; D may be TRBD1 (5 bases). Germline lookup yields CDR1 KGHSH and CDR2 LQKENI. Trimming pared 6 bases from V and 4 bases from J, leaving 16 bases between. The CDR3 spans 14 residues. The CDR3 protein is CASSQARGPYEQYF. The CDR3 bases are TGTGCCAGCTCCCAGGCTAGGGGCCCATACGAGCAGTACTTC.

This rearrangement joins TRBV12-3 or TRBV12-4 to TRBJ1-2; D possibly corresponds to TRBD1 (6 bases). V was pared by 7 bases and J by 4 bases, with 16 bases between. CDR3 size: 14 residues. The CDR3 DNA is TGTGCCAGCACCCGGGGGGCGCACACCTATGGCTACACCTTC. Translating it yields CASTRGAHTYGYTF.

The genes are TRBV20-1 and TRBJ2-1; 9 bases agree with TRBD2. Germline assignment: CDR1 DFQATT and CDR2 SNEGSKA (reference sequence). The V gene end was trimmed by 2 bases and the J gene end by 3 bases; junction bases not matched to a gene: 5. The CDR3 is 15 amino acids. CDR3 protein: CSARPSSGIYNEQFF. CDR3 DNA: TGCAGTGCTAGACCGTCTAGCGGGATCTACAATGAGCAGTTCTTC.

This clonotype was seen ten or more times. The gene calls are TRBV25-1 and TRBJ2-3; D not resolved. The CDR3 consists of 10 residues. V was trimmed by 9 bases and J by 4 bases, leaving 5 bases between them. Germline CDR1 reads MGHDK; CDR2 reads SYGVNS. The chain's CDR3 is CARLSDTQYF. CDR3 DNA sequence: TGTGCCAGGCTGTCAGATACGCAGTATTTT.

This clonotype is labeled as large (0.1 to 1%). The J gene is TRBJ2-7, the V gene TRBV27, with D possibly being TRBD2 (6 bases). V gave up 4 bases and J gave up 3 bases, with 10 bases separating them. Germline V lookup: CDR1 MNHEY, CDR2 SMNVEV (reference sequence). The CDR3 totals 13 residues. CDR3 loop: CASSSAGSYEQYV. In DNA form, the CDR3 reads TGTGCCAGCAGTTCTGCCGGGAGCTACGAGCAGTACGTC.

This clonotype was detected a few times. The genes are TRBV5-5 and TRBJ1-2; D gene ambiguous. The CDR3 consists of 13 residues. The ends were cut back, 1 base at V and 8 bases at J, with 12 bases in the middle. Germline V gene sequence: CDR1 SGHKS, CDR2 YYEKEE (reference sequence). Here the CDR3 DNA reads TGTGCCAGCAGCTTGTTTGAATCGTTCGGCTACACCTTC. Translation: CASSLFESFGYTF.

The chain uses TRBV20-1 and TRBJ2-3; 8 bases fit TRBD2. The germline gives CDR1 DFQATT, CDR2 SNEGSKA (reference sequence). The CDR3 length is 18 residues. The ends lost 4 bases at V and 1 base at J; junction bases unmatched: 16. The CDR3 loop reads CSAKSGGGAPGRTDTQYF. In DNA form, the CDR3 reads TGCAGTGCTAAATCGGGGGGGGGGGCGCCGGGCCGCACAGATACGCAGTATTTT.

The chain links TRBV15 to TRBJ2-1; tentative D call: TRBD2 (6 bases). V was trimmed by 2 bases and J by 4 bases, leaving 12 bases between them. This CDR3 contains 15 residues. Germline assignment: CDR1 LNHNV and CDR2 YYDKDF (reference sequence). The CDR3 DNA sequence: TGTGCCACCAGCAGACCAGTGGGACTTTACAATGAGCAGTTCTTC. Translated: CATSRPVGLYNEQFF.

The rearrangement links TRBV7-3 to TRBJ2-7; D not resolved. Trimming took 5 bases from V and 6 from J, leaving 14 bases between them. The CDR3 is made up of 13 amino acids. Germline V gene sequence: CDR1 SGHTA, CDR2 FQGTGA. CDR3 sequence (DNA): TGTGCCAGCAGCCTACAACACAGAAGCGAGCAGTACTTC. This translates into CASSLQHRSEQYF.

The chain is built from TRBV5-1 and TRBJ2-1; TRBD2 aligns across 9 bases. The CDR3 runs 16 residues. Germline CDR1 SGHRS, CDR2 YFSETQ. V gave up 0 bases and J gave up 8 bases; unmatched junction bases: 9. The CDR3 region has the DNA TGCGCCAGCAGCTTGGTCCCGGGACTAGCTGGGGATGAGCAGTTCTTC. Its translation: CASSLVPGLAGDEQFF. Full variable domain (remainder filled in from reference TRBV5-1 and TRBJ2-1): KAGVTQTPRYLIKTRGQQVTLSCSPISGHRSVSWYQQTPGQGLQFLFEYFSETQRNKGNFPGRFSGRQFSNSRSEMNVSTLELGDSALYLCASSLVPGLAGDEQFFGPGTRLTVL.

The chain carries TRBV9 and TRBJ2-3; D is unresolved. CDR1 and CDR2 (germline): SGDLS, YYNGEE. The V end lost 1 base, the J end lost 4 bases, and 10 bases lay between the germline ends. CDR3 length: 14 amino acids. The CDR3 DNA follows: TGTGCCAGCAGCGTAATGGGTACCGCAGATACGCAGTATTTT. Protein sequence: CASSVMGTADTQYF.

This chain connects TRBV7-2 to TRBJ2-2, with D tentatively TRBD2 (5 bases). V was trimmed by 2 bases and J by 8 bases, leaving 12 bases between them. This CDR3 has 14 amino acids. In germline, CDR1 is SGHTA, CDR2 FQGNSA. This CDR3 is CASSLLRAMGELFF. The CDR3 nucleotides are TGTGCCAGCAGCTTATTGCGGGCTATGGGGGAGCTGTTTTTT.

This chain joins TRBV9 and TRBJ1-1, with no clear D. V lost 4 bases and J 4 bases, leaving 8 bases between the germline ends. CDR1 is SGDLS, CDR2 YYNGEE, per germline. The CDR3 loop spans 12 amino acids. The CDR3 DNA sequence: TGTGCCAGCAGCAACACCTTCACTGAAGCTTTCTTT. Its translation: CASSNTFTEAFF. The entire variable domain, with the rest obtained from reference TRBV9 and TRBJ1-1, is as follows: DSGVTQTPKHLITATGQRVTLRCSPRSGDLSVYWYQQSLDQGLQFLIQYYNGEERAKGNILERFSAQQFPDLHSELNLSSLELGDSALYFCASSNTFTEAFFGQGTRLTVV.

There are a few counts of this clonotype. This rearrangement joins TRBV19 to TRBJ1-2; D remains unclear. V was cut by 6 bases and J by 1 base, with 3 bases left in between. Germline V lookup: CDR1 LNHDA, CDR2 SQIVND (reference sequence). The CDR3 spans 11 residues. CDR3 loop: CASRDNYGYTF. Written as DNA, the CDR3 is TGTGCCAGTAGGGATAACTATGGCTACACCTTC. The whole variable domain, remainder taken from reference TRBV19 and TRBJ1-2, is DGGITQSPKYLFRKEGQNVTLSCEQNLNHDAMYWYRQDPGQGLRLIYYSQIVNDFQKGDIAEGYSVSREKKESFPLTVTSAQKNPTAFYLCASRDNYGYTFGSGTRLTVV.

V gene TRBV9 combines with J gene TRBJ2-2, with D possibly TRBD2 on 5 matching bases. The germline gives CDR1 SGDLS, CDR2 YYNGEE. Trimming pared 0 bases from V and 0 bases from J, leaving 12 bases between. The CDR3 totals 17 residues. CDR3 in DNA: TGTGCCAGCAGCGTAGTAGGTAGCGCTTCGAACACCGGGGAGCTGTTTTTT. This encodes CASSVVGSASNTGELFF.

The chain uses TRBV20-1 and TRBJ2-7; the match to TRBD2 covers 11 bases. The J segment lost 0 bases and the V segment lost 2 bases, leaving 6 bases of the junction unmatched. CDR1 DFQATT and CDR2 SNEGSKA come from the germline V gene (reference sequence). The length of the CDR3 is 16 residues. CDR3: CSARMASGGNSYEQYF. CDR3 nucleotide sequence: TGCAGTGCTAGAATGGCTAGCGGGGGGAACTCCTACGAGCAGTACTTC.

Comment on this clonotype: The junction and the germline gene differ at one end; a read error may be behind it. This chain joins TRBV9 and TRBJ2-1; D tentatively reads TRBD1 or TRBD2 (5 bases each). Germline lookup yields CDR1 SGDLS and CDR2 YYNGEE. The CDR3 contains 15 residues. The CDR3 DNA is TGTGCCAGCAGCCCGGGACCCCAGCCCTACAATGAGCCGTTCTTC. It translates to CASSPGPQPYNEPFF. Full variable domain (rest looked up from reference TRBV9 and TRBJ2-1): DSGVTQTPKHLITATGQRVTLRCSPRSGDLSVYWYQQSLDQGLQFLIQYYNGEERAKGNILERFSAQQFPDLHSELNLSSLELGDSALYFCASSPGPQPYNEPFFGPGTRLTVL.

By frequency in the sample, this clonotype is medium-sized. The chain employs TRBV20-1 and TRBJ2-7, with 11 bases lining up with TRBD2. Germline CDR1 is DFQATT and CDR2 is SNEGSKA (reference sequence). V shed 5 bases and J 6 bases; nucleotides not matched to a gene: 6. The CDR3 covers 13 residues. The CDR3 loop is CSALAGGLSEQYF. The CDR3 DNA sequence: TGCAGTGCTTTAGCGGGGGGGCTTTCCGAGCAGTACTTC.

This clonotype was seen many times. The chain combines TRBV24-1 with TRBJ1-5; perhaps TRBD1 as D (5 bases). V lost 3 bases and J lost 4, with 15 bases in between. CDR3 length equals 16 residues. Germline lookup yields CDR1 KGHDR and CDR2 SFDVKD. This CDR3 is CATSDGAGVGNQPQHF. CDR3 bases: TGTGCCACCAGTGATGGCGCGGGGGTCGGAAATCAGCCCCAGCATTTT.

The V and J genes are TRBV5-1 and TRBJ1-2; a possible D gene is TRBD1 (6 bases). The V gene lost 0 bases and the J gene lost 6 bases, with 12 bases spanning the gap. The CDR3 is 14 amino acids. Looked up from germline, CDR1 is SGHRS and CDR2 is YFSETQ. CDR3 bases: TGCGCCAGCAGCTTGGAGGGGGAAGGGAATGGCTACACCTTC. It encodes CASSLEGEGNGYTF.

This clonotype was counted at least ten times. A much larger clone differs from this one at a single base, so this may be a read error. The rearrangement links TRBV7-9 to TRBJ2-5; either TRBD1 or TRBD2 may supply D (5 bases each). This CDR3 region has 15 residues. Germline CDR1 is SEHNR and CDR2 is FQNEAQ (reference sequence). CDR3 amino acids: CASSFEPGTKETQHF. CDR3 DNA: TGTGCCAGCAGCTTCGAACCCGGGACGAAAGAGACCCAGCACTTC. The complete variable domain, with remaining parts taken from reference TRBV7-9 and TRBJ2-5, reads DTGVSQNPRHKITKRGQNVTFRCDPISEHNRLYWYRQTLGQGPEFLTYFQNEAQLEKSRLLSDRFSAERPKGSFSTLEIQRTEQGDSAMYLCASSFEPGTKETQHFGPGTRLLVL.

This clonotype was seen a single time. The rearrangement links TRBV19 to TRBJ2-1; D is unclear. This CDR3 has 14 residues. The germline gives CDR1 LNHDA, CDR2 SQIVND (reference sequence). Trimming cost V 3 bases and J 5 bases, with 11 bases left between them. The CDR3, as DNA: TGTGCCAGTAGTATGTTGGGAATCGACAATGAGCAGTTCTTC. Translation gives CASSMLGIDNEQFF.

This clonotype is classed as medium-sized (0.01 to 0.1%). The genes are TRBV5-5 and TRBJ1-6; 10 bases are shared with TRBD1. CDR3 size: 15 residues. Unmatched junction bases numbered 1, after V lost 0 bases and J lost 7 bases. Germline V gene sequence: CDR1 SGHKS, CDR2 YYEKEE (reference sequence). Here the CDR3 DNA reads TGTGCCAGCAGCTTGGGGGGACAGGGGAATTCACCCCTCCACTTT. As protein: CASSLGGQGNSPLHF.